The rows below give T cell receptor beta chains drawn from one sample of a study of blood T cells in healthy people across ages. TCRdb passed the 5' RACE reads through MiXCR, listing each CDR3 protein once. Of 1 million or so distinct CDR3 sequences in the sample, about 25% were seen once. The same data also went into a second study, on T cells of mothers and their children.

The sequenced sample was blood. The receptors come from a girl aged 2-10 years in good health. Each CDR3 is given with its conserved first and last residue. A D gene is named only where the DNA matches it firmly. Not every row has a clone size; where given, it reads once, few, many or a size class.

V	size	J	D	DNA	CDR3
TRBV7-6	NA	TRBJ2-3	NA	TGTGCCAGCAGCTTAGAGAGCATGAGGGCAGATACGCAGTATTTT	CASSLESMRADTQYF
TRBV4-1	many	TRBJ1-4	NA	TGCGCCAGCAGCCACGACCCTGGGCAGAGGAATGAAAAACTGTTTTTT	CASSHDPGQRNEKLFF
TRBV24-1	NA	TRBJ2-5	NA	TGTGCCACCAGTGATTTAGAGGGATCCGTATCAGAAGAGACCCAGTACTTC	CATSDLEGSVSEETQYF
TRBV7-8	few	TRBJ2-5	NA	TGTGCCAGCAGCTTAGGAGGTTGGAAGACCCAGTACTTC	CASSLGGWKTQYF
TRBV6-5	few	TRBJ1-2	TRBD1	TGTGCCAGCAGTTTCTCACAGGGGAAAGGCTACACCTTC	CASSFSQGKGYTF
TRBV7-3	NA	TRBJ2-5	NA	TGTGCCAGCAGCTTTCCCTGGACCCCGGGAGAGGAGACCCAGTACTTC	CASSFPWTPGEETQYF
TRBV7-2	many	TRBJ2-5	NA	TGTGCCAGCAGCCGCAGAGGGTACCAAGAGACCCAGTACTTC	CASSRRGYQETQYF
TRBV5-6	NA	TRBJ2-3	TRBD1	TGTGCCAGCAGCTCTACAGGGGGGCTCATATCAACAGATACGCAGTATTTT	CASSSTGGLISTDTQYF
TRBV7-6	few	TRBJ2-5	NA	TGTGCCAGCAGGGGTACCACTTTAAGATTCACGGAGTGGGAGACCCAGTACTTC	CASRGTTLRFTEWETQYF
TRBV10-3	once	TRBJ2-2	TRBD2	TGTGCCATCAAGCGGGAGGCAATAAACACCGGGGAGCTGTTTTTT	CAIKREAINTGELFF
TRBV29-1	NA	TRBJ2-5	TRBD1	TGCAGCGTTGAAGAACCCGACAGGGCGCAAGAGACCCAGTGCTTC	CSVEEPDRAQETQCF
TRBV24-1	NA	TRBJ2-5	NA	TGTGCCACCAGTGATTCCCCCGAGACCCAGTACTTC	CATSDSPETQYF
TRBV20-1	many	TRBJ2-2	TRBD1	TGCAGTGCTAGAGACCCTGGGACAGGGGACACCGGGGAGCTGTTTTTT	CSARDPGTGDTGELFF
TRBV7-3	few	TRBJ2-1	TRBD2	TGTGCCAGCAGCTTAAGACTAGCGGGGCACAATGAGCAGTTCTTC	CASSLRLAGHNEQFF
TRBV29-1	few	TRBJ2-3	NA	TGCAGCGCCTACTTCTCCACAGATACGCAGTATTTT	CSAYFSTDTQYF
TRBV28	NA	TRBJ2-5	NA	TGTGCCAGCAGTTCTTTAGACGGATCAGAGACCCAGTACTTC	CASSSLDGSETQYF
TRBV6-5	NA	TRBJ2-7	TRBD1	TGTGCCAGCAGTTACGGTGAGGGGGCTGGAGAGCAGTACTTC	CASSYGEGAGEQYF
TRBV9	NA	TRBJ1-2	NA	TGTGCCAGCAGCTCACCTTGGGACTATGGCTACACCTTC	CASSSPWDYGYTF
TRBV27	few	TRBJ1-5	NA	TGTGCCAGTTCACTCCGGGGGGCTCAGCCCCAGCATTTT	CASSLRGAQPQHF
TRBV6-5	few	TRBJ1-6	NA	TGTGCCAGCAGATGGTCAGGCGGCTCACCCCTCCACTTT	CASRWSGGSPLHF
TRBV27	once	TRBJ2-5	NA	TGTGCCAGCACACCCAGACTGGGACAGCGGGGGACCCAGTACTTC	CASTPRLGQRGTQYF
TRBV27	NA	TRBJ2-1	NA	TGTGCCAGCACCAGCCCCCAGCAGGGCTACAATGAGCAGTTCTTC	CASTSPQQGYNEQFF
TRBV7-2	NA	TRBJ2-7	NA	TGTGCCAGCAGCTTAAACCTAGGGGTCTACGAGCAGTACTTC	CASSLNLGVYEQYF
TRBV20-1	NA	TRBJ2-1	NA	TGCAGTGCTAGAGTTGAAGAGCAGTTCTTC	CSARVEEQFF
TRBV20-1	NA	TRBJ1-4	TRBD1	TGCAGTGCTAGAGAGGCAGGGGGGAGCGAAAAACTGTTTTTT	CSAREAGGSEKLFF
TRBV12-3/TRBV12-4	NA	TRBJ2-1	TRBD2	TGTGCCAGCAGTTATACGACTAGCAACAATGAGCAGTTCTTC	CASSYTTSNNEQFF
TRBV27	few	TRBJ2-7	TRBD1	TGTGCCAGCAGTTTTCAAGGGGGCATAGCCTACGAGCAGTACTTC	CASSFQGGIAYEQYF
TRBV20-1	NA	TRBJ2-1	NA	TGCAGTGCTAGAGATCCGATTACTAGTCTGGGTTACAATGAGCAGTTCTTC	CSARDPITSLGYNEQFF
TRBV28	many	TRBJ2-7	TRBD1	TGTGCCAGCAGTTTAGGGACAGTCGAGCAGTACTTC	CASSLGTVEQYF
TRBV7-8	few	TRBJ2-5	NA	TGTGCCAGCAGCTTAAATGGCCCAGAGACCCAGTACTTC	CASSLNGPETQYF
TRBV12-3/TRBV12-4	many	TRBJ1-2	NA	TGTGCCAGCAGTTTACAGGGAGGCTATGGCTACACCTTC	CASSLQGGYGYTF
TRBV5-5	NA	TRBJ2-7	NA	TGTGCCAGCAGCTTGGATCCAGGGACCTACGAGCAGTACTTC	CASSLDPGTYEQYF
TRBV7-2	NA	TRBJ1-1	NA	TGTGCCAGCAGCGGCCTTGCAGGGAGGGAAACTGAAGCTTTCTTT	CASSGLAGRETEAFF
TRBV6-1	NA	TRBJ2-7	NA	TGTGCCAGCAGTGAAACAGGGTTAGGTTCCTACGAGCAGTACTTC	CASSETGLGSYEQYF
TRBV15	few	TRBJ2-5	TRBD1	TGTGCCACCAGCAGAGAGGACAGGACACCGTTAGAGAGGCAGTACTTC	CATSREDRTPLERQYF
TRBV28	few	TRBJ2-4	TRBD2	TGTGCCAGCAGTTACGGGGCTAGCGGGAGGGTCCACGCATCCAAAAACATTCAGTACTTC	CASSYGASGRVHASKNIQYF
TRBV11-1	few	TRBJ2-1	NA	TGTGCCAGCAGCTTCGAACAGCCCGCCTACAATGAGCAGTTCTTC	CASSFEQPAYNEQFF
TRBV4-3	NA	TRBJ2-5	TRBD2	TGCGCCAGCAGCCAAGACGTAGCGGGGGTTAGGGAGACCCAGTACTTC	CASSQDVAGVRETQYF
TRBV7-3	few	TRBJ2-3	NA	TGTGCCAGCAGCTCCCTTGGGGCTAGCGACACAGATACGCAGTATTTT	CASSSLGASDTDTQYF
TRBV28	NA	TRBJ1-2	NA	TGTGCCAGCAGTATACAGGGCTACGGCTACACCTTC	CASSIQGYGYTF
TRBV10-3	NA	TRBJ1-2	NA	TGTGCCATCACGGAGACAGCCAACTATGGCTACACCTTC	CAITETANYGYTF
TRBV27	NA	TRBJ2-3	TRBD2	TGTGCCAGCAGTTTTGGGACTAGCGGGCTCACAGATACGCAGTATTTT	CASSFGTSGLTDTQYF
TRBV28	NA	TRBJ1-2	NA	TGTGCCAGCAGCCGGGGGGCCAGGCATGGGGCTAACTATGGCTACACCTTC	CASSRGARHGANYGYTF
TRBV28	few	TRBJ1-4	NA	TGTGCCAGCACACGCCCCGGGACGATTAATGAAAAACTGTTTTTT	CASTRPGTINEKLFF
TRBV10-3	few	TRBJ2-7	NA	TGTGCCATCAGTGATACCTGGCAGGGCCACTTCTACGAGCAGTACTTC	CAISDTWQGHFYEQYF
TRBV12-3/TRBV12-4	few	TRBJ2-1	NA	TGTGCCAGCAGCCCCGAGTTTCACAATGAGCAGTTCTTC	CASSPEFHNEQFF
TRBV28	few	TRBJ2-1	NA	TGTGCCAGCAGTTTAGAACTAAATATCCATGAGCAGTTCTTC	CASSLELNIHEQFF
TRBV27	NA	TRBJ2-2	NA	TGTGCCAGCAGTTTATCAACCCCCGGCGGGGAGCTGTTTTTT	CASSLSTPGGELFF
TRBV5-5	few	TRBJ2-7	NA	TGTGCCAGCAGCTACGATCCGCCTCCCTCCTACGAGCAGTACTTC	CASSYDPPPSYEQYF
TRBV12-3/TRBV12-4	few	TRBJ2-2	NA	TGTGCCAGCAGCCCTAAAGGTTGGGAGCTGTTTTTT	CASSPKGWELFF
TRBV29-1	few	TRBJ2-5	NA	TGCAGCGTTGAGTCAGAAAACCTCCAAGAGACCCAGTACTTC	CSVESENLQETQYF
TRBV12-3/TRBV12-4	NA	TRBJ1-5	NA	TGTGCCAGCAGCACGGGACGGGGAGATCAGCCCCAGCATTTT	CASSTGRGDQPQHF
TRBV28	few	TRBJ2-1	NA	TGTGCCAGCAGTTTAGGGCTCGAGGCCTACAATGAGCAGTTCTTC	CASSLGLEAYNEQFF
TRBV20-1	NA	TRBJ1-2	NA	TGCAGTGCTAGAGAGGAGGGAAAGGGGTATGGCTACACCTTC	CSAREEGKGYGYTF
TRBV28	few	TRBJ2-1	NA	TGTGCCAGCAGCACCCGGGACCTCCCCTACAATGAGCAGTTCTTC	CASSTRDLPYNEQFF
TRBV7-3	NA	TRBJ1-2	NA	TGTGCCAGCAGCTCGATCGGACAGCTAGCTAACTATGGATACACCTTC	CASSSIGQLANYGYTF
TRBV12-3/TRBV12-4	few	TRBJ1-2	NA	TGTGCCAGCTGCCCAGGGATATGTGATGGCTACACCTTC	CASCPGICDGYTF
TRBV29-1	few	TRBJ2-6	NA	NA	CSVGEGSGANVQTF
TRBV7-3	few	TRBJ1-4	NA	TGTGCCAGCAGCCCGGAAGGACAGCCTAATGAAAAACTGTTTTTT	CASSPEGQPNEKLFF
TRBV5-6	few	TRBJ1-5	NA	TGTGCCAGCAGCCAGCAGGGTGGGATTCAGCCCCAGCATTTT	CASSQQGGIQPQHF